A single T cell receptor beta chain is shown here with its context. Antigen specificity is unknown. These data are taken from a study of cytomegalovirus exposure and HLA in healthy donors. General observations from the study: A missense DCLRE1C variant was associated with V- and J-gene trimming of TCR beta chains in a later analysis, and an independent cohort replicated the association. Later work found most CMV-associated TCR beta chains apparently HLA-restricted. The authors judged a highly shared variant cluster likely a sequencing artifact. The authors listed over 150 TCR beta chains as cytomegalovirus-associated.

PCR used 60 Vbeta primers and 13 Jbeta primers. Clones were sequenced by immunoSEQ multiplex PCR, and TCRdb holds only the in-frame ones, with some missing. The sample holds 130,000 or so clones. This clonotype was sampled from an older woman in good health and CMV-seronegative. Sequencing was done on a sample of PBMCs.

The CDR3: CASSSYLLTNSPLHF. In DNA, the CDR3 is TGTGCCAGCAGTAGTTACTTGCTAACTAATTCACCCCTCCACTTT. The chain has TRBV6-1 and TRBJ1-6; D is undetermined. The CDR3 contains 15 residues. Trimming pared 5 bases from V and 6 bases from J, leaving 14 bases between. Germline V CDR1 and CDR2: MNHNS, SASEGT.